The 25 T cell receptor beta chains below come from one sample, sequenced in a study of identical twins. Via MiXCR, TCRdb re-called the 5' RACE reads, giving one row per CDR3 protein. The sample holds fewer than 900,000 distinct CDR3 sequences, less than 25% seen once. This sample also belongs to another study, concerning T cells expressing NK-cell markers.

Material: PBMCs. The origin of the receptors is a woman between 18 and 29 years old in good health.

Details on this clonotype: An end of the junction does not agree with germline; a read error may underlie this. The chain employs TRBV7-2 and TRBJ2-1, with D perhaps TRBD2 (6 bases). Germline CDR1 is SGHTA and CDR2 is FQGNSA. The CDR3 is made up of 15 amino acids. CDR3 residues: CASSSSGTDYNEQIF. CDR3 DNA: TGTGCCAGCAGCTCTTCCGGGACTGACTACAATGAGCAGATCTTC.

The rearrangement links TRBV18 to TRBJ2-1; 9 nucleotides align to TRBD1. The V and J ends lost 4 bases and 4 bases, in that order; junction bases with no gene match: 5. From germline, CDR1 is KGHSH and CDR2 LQKENI. The CDR3 extends over 15 amino acids. CDR3 bases: TGTGCCAGCTCACTCGGGACAGGGCTTTACAATGAGCAGTTCTTC. Encoded protein: CASSLGTGLYNEQFF.

This clonotype has a count of ten or more. V is TRBV29-1 and J is TRBJ2-7; 8 bases line up with TRBD1. Germline assignment: CDR1 SQVTM and CDR2 ANQGSEA. CDR3 length: 11 residues. V dropped 7 bases and J dropped 4; count of bases not matched to a gene: 3. The CDR3 loop is CSGRQGYEQYF. Here the CDR3 DNA reads TGCAGCGGCCGACAGGGGTACGAGCAGTACTTC.

This rearrangement joins TRBV7-7 to TRBJ2-2; unclear D gene. The CDR3 spans 15 residues. The germline V gene has CDR1 SSHAT and CDR2 FNYEAQ (reference sequence). The ends were cut back, 5 bases at V and 4 bases at J, with 14 bases in the middle. The CDR3 region has the DNA TGTGCCAGCAGCCCGTGGGAAAGGACCACCGGGGAGCTGTTTTTT. It specifies CASSPWERTTGELFF.

This clonotype has a handful of counts. The chain combines TRBV20-1 with TRBJ1-1; 9 bases agree with TRBD1. The J segment lost 2 bases and the V segment lost 5 bases, leaving 6 bases of the junction unmatched. Germline V gene data show CDR1 as DFQATT and CDR2 as SNEGSKA (reference sequence). The CDR3 extends over 14 amino acids. As DNA, the CDR3 is TGCAGTGCTTGGGACAGGGAGACAAACACTGAAGCTTTCTTT. Amino acid sequence: CSAWDRETNTEAFF.

This clonotype appeared once. The chain is built from TRBV7-9 and TRBJ2-1; no clear D. V was cut by 8 bases and J by 9 bases, with 11 bases left in between. Germline CDR1 SEHNR, CDR2 FQNEAQ (reference sequence). The CDR3 runs 11 residues. The CDR3 here is CASGDTAEQFF. CDR3 bases: TGTGCCAGCGGCGACACAGCTGAGCAGTTCTTC.

This clonotype was detected only a few times. The genes are TRBV10-2 and TRBJ1-1; 9 nucleotides line up with TRBD1. CDR3 length: 13 residues. Per the germline V gene, CDR1 is WSHSY and CDR2 is SAAADI. The V gene end was trimmed by 8 bases and the J gene end by 11 bases; junction bases not matched to a gene: 12. The CDR3 sequence: CASRYPGQGIAFF. The DNA for the CDR3 is TGCGCCAGCCGTTACCCCGGACAGGGGATCGCTTTCTTT.

The table lists this clonotype with a few counts. The V and J genes are TRBV4-2 and TRBJ2-1, with TRBD2 matching over 8 bases. Germline V CDR1 and CDR2: LGHNA, YNFKEQ. V shed 6 bases and J 3 bases; nucleotides not matched to a gene: 4. This CDR3 is built from 14 residues. The CDR3 DNA sequence: TGTGCCAGCAGAACGGGGGGGAGCTACAATGAGCAGTTCTTC. This encodes CASRTGGSYNEQFF.

The chain combines TRBV4-3 with TRBJ1-6, with D unresolved. Trimming left V 1 base short and J 7 bases short, with 5 bases between. CDR1 and CDR2 (germline): LGHNA, YSLEER. The CDR3 spans 13 residues. The CDR3 nucleotides read TGCGCCAGCAGCCAAGGCTCCAATTCACCCCTCCACTTT. Translated: CASSQGSNSPLHF.

The chain links TRBV10-3 to TRBJ2-7; D possibly corresponds to TRBD1 (6 bases). The CDR3 covers 14 residues. The V end lost 0 bases, the J end lost 0 bases, and 6 bases lay between the germline ends. CDR1 and CDR2 (germline): ENHRY, SYGVKD. The CDR3 DNA reads as TGTGCCATCAGTGAGTCGGACAGCTCCTACGAGCAGTACTTC. As protein: CAISESDSSYEQYF.

This clonotype showed up just a few times. This chain uses TRBV5-1 with TRBJ2-5; D tentatively fits TRBD1 or TRBD2 (5 bases each). Trimming pared 7 bases from V and 4 bases from J, leaving 14 bases between. This CDR3 has 13 amino acids. Per germline, CDR1 SGHRS and CDR2 YFSETQ. CDR3 sequence: CASGTAGIETQYF. For the CDR3, the DNA is TGCGCCAGCGGGACCGCTGGTATAGAGACCCAGTACTTC. Filled out from reference TRBV5-1 and TRBJ2-5, the complete variable domain reads KAGVTQTPRYLIKTRGQQVTLSCSPISGHRSVSWYQQTPGQGLQFLFEYFSETQRNKGNFPGRFSGRQFSNSRSEMNVSTLELGDSALYLCASGTAGIETQYFGPGTRLLVL.

In its sample, this clonotype was seen a few times. This chain joins TRBV25-1 and TRBJ2-6, with no clear D. CDR1 MGHDK and CDR2 SYGVNS come from the germline V gene. Between the trimmed V and J ends, which lost 7 bases and 0 bases, there was a span of 7 bases. The CDR3 runs to 14 residues. The CDR3 reads CASTTLSGANVLTF. The DNA for the CDR3 is TGTGCCAGCACCACCCTCTCTGGGGCCAACGTCCTGACTTTC.

This chain uses TRBV6-2 or TRBV6-3 with TRBJ2-2; TRBD1 aligns across 7 bases. There are 16 residues in the CDR3. Trimming removed 2 bases from V and 1 base from J; junction bases left unmatched: 4. Per the germline V gene, CDR1 is MNHEY and CDR2 is SVGEGT. In nucleotides, the CDR3 is TGTGCCAGCAGTTACCGGCGACAGGGGAACACCGGGGAGCTGTTTTTT. This sequence encodes CASSYRRQGNTGELFF.

This clonotype appeared many times. The chain recombines TRBV4-2 with TRBJ2-5; 10 nucleotides match TRBD2. The trim removed 0 bases at V and 2 bases at J, leaving 12 bases unmatched. Germline V lookup: CDR1 LGHNA, CDR2 YNFKEQ. This CDR3 has 19 amino acids. CDR3 nucleotide sequence: TGTGCCAGCAGCCAAGATTCCCCCTCTAGCGGGGGAACTCAAGAGACCCAGTACTTC. Translating it yields CASSQDSPSSGGTQETQYF.

The sample holds a few counts of this clonotype. This sequence joins TRBV29-1 and TRBJ2-1, with D unresolved. The CDR3 is made up of 11 amino acids. Deletions cut 7 bases from V and 5 bases from J, with 9 bases between. Looked up from germline, CDR1 is SQVTM and CDR2 is ANQGSEA. The CDR3, as DNA: TGCAGCGCTCCGTTCGACAATGAGCAGTTCTTC. Amino acids: CSAPFDNEQFF.

This clonotype was picked up many times. This chain uses TRBV12-3 or TRBV12-4 with TRBJ1-1; D not certain. This CDR3 comprises 15 residues. The V end was cut by 5 bases, the J end by 5 bases, with 18 bases between. CDR3 loop: CASSLSDGRETEAFF. The CDR3 nucleotides read TGTGCCAGCAGTCTCTCCGACGGGCGGGAAACTGAAGCTTTCTTT.

This rearrangement joins TRBV24-1 to TRBJ2-1, with TRBD1 matching 8 bases. Per the germline V gene, CDR1 is KGHDR and CDR2 is SFDVKD. Unmatched junction bases numbered 5, after V lost 1 base and J lost 7 bases. The CDR3 loop spans 15 amino acids. The CDR3 DNA sequence: TGTGCCACCAGTGATTTTCGGACAGGGAAGAATGAGCAGTTCTTC. Translating it yields CATSDFRTGKNEQFF.

The V gene is TRBV9, the J gene TRBJ2-5; 7 nucleotides line up with TRBD1. The CDR3 runs to 18 residues. V lost 4 bases to trimming and J lost 1 base; unmatched junction nucleotides: 16. Per germline, CDR1 SGDLS and CDR2 YYNGEE. CDR3 region: CASSHNNAGGQTQETQYF. CDR3 DNA: TGTGCCAGCAGCCACAACAACGCTGGGGGACAGACCCAAGAGACCCAGTACTTC. Full variable domain (rest looked up from reference TRBV9 and TRBJ2-5): DSGVTQTPKHLITATGQRVTLRCSPRSGDLSVYWYQQSLDQGLQFLIQYYNGEERAKGNILERFSAQQFPDLHSELNLSSLELGDSALYFCASSHNNAGGQTQETQYFGPGTRLLVL.

In its sample, this clonotype was seen a few times. The V and J genes are TRBV5-4 and TRBJ1-1; no firm D call. CDR3 length equals 14 residues. Trimming left V 7 bases short and J 3 bases short, with 16 bases between. Germline V CDR1 and CDR2: SGHNT, YYREEE (reference sequence). CDR3 sequence reads: CASSYWTLDTEAFF. CDR3 sequence (DNA): TGTGCCAGCTCTTACTGGACCCTCGACACTGAAGCTTTCTTT.

There are many counts of this clonotype. The genes are TRBV3-1 and TRBJ2-7; 10 nucleotides match TRBD1. This CDR3 spans 15 amino acids. Germline loops: CDR1 LGHDT, CDR2 YNNKEL (reference sequence). V trimming: 1 base; J trimming: 5 bases; junction bases outside the gene matches: 5. The chain's CDR3 is CASSQGQGARHEQYF. The DNA for the CDR3 is TGTGCCAGCAGCCAAGGACAGGGGGCGCGCCACGAGCAGTACTTC.

The chain combines TRBV18 with TRBJ2-1; perhaps TRBD1 as D (6 bases). The CDR3 loop spans 16 amino acids. Germline V gene sequence: CDR1 KGHSH, CDR2 LQKENI. Trimming cost V 2 bases and J 3 bases, with 14 bases left between them. CDR3 in DNA: TGTGCCAGCTCACCAGTACCAGGGGACAACTACAATGAGCAGTTCTTC. Residues: CASSPVPGDNYNEQFF.

The chain couples TRBV6-6 to TRBJ2-7; D gene unclear. With 5 bases removed from V and 6 bases from J, the gap between germline ends came to 8 bases. The germline V gene encodes CDR1 MNHNY and CDR2 SVGAGI (reference sequence). The length of the CDR3 is 11 residues. CDR3 sequence (DNA): TGTGCCAGCAGTCGCATCGGCGAGCAGTACTTC. Its translation: CASSRIGEQYF.

The sample holds a few counts of this clonotype. Here the CDR3 DNA reads TGCAGCGTTGATGTTTTTAGGAACACTGAAGCTTTCTTT. It encodes CSVDVFRNTEAFF. The rearrangement joins TRBV29-1 to TRBJ1-1; no clear D. The CDR3 sequence is 13 residues long. The germline V and J ends were trimmed by 3 bases and 1 base, with 9 bases remaining between them. CDR1 SQVTM and CDR2 ANQGSEA come from the germline V gene.

The sample holds many counts of this clonotype. The rearrangement links TRBV9 to TRBJ2-2; D not certain. Deletions cut 3 bases from V and 7 bases from J, with 4 bases between. Germline V gene lookup returns CDR1 SGDLS and CDR2 YYNGEE. This CDR3 spans 11 amino acids. The CDR3 reads CASSARGELFF. CDR3 coding DNA: TGTGCCAGCAGCGCCCGCGGGGAGCTGTTTTTT.

This clonotype was counted a few times. The genes are TRBV29-1 and TRBJ1-1, with D possibly matching TRBD1 (6 bases). This CDR3 region has 11 residues. Looked up from germline, CDR1 is SQVTM and CDR2 is ANQGSEA. V dropped 6 bases and J dropped 1 base, with 6 bases sitting between them. CDR3 residues: CSVQGNTEAFF. The CDR3 nucleotides read TGCAGCGTACAGGGGAACACTGAAGCTTTCTTT.